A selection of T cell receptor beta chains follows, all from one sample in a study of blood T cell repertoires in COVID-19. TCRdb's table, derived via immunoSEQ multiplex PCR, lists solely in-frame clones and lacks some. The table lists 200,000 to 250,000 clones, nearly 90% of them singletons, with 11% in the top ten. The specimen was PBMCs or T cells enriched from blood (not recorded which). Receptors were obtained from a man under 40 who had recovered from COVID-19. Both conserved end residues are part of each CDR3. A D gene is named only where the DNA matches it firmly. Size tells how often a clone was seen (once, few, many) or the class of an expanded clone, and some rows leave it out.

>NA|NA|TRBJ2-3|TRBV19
TGTGCCAGTAGTACCAGTTCCTGGGATACGCAGTATTTT
CASSTSSWDTQYF
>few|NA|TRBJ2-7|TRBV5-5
TGTGCCAGCAGCTTCCACACCCTTTACGAGCAGTACTTC
CASSFHTLYEQYF
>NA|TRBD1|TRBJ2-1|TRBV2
TGTGCCAGCAGTGGTCCCAGGGGGTTTAGTAATGAGCAGTTCTTC
CASSGPRGFSNEQFF
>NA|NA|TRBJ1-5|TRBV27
TGTGCCAGCAGTCAAGACAGCTATTATAGCAATCAGCCCCAGCATTTT
CASSQDSYYSNQPQHF
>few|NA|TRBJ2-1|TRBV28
TGTGCCAGCAGGAACTCGGACAGCCCAGAGCAGTTCTTC
CASRNSDSPEQFF
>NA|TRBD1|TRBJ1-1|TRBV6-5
TGTGCCAGCAGAAGGGACAGCCTTATGAACACTGAAGCTTTCTTT
CASRRDSLMNTEAFF
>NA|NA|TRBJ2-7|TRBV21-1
TGTGCCGGCTGGGGGGGCGGCGAGCAGTACTTC
CAGWGGGEQYF
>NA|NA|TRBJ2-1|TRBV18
TGTGCCAGCTCACCTCAGGTCGTAGGCAACAATGAGCAGTTCTTC
CASSPQVVGNNEQFF
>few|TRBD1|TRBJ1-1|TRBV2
TGTGCCAGCAGTGACGGACAGGGTAAAACTGAAGCTTTCTTT
CASSDGQGKTEAFF
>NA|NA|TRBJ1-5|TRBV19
TGTGCCAGTAGTATAGCCCAGGGCGTAAATCAGCCCCAGCATTTT
CASSIAQGVNQPQHF
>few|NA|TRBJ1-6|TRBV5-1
TGCGCCAGCAGCACCCTCGACAGCCAAAGATCGGATTCACCCCTCCACTTT
CASSTLDSQRSDSPLHF